The rows below give T cell receptor beta chains drawn from one sample of a study of blood T cell repertoires in COVID-19. Data came from immunoSEQ multiplex PCR; TCRdb stores just in-frame clones and leaves some out. The sample lists approximately 200,000 clones; almost 90% were seen once. Sequences were obtained from peripheral blood. The receptors were sampled from a young man with active or convalescent COVID-19. The CDR3 runs from the conserved cysteine through the conserved F or W. Each record gives: D gene, J gene, clone size, V gene, CDR3 protein, CDR3 DNA. D genes are given only for firm matches. Clone size is stated in some rows and not others, as once, few, many or a class when expanded.

d_gene: NA
j_gene: TRBJ2-5
abundance: NA
v_gene: TRBV12-3/TRBV12-4
CDR3aa: CASSGGGETQYF
CDR3nt: TGTGCCAGCAGTGGAGGTGGTGAGACCCAGTACTTC

d_gene: NA
j_gene: TRBJ1-1
abundance: once
v_gene: TRBV9
CDR3aa: CASSVDPVTEAFF
CDR3nt: TGTGCCAGCAGCGTAGATCCGGTGACTGAAGCTTTCTTT

d_gene: NA
j_gene: TRBJ1-1
abundance: few
v_gene: TRBV12-3/TRBV12-4
CDR3aa: CASSFGGDTEAFF
CDR3nt: TGTGCCAGCAGTTTTGGAGGGGACACTGAAGCTTTCTTT

d_gene: TRBD2
j_gene: TRBJ2-1
abundance: NA
v_gene: TRBV10-3
CDR3aa: CATTVLAGVSHNEQFF
CDR3nt: TGTGCCACGACGGTACTAGCGGGAGTATCCCACAATGAGCAGTTCTTC

d_gene: NA
j_gene: TRBJ1-5
abundance: many
v_gene: TRBV11-2
CDR3aa: CASSQGPGGNQPQHF
CDR3nt: TGTGCCAGCAGCCAGGGCCCGGGGGGCAATCAGCCCCAGCATTTT

d_gene: TRBD1
j_gene: TRBJ1-3
abundance: NA
v_gene: TRBV5-1
CDR3aa: CASSFTGDGVNTIYF
CDR3nt: TGCGCCAGCAGCTTTACAGGGGATGGTGTAAACACCATATATTTT

d_gene: TRBD2
j_gene: TRBJ2-1
abundance: NA
v_gene: TRBV9
CDR3aa: CASSVADSGIYDEQFF
CDR3nt: TGTGCCAGCAGCGTAGCGGATAGCGGGATCTATGATGAGCAGTTCTTC

d_gene: TRBD1
j_gene: TRBJ1-4
abundance: NA
v_gene: TRBV5-4
CDR3aa: CASSLEGALGEKLFF
CDR3nt: TGTGCCAGCAGCTTGGAGGGGGCCCTTGGTGAAAAACTGTTTTTT

d_gene: NA
j_gene: TRBJ2-5
abundance: NA
v_gene: TRBV7-2
CDR3aa: CASSLAQLDGAQTQYF
CDR3nt: TGTGCCAGCAGCTTAGCCCAGCTAGATGGGGCCCAGACCCAGTACTTC

d_gene: NA
j_gene: TRBJ1-2
abundance: NA
v_gene: TRBV28
CDR3aa: CASSQTGGGYGYTF
CDR3nt: TGTGCCAGCAGCCAGACGGGGGGGGGCTATGGCTACACCTTC

d_gene: NA
j_gene: TRBJ2-3
abundance: NA
v_gene: TRBV7-2
CDR3aa: CASGLGSGSADTQYF
CDR3nt: TGTGCCAGCGGCTTAGGGTCGGGTTCGGCAGATACGCAGTATTTT

d_gene: TRBD2
j_gene: TRBJ2-7
abundance: once
v_gene: TRBV7-7
CDR3aa: CASSPGTSGRYEQYF
CDR3nt: TGTGCCAGCAGCCCGGGAACTAGCGGACGATACGAGCAGTACTTC

d_gene: TRBD1
j_gene: TRBJ2-7
abundance: NA
v_gene: TRBV28
CDR3aa: CASRQGSYEQYF
CDR3nt: TGTGCCAGCAGACAGGGGTCCTACGAGCAGTACTTC

d_gene: NA
j_gene: TRBJ1-4
abundance: NA
v_gene: TRBV11-2
CDR3aa: CASSSGTAGGEKLFF
CDR3nt: TGTGCCAGCAGCTCCGGGACGGCGGGGGGTGAAAAACTGTTTTTT

d_gene: NA
j_gene: TRBJ1-1
abundance: NA
v_gene: TRBV6-2/TRBV6-3
CDR3aa: CASSYRRGARETTEAFF
CDR3nt: TGTGCCAGCAGTTATCGACGGGGGGCCAGGGAGACCACTGAAGCTTTCTTT

d_gene: TRBD1
j_gene: TRBJ1-6
abundance: NA
v_gene: TRBV7-9
CDR3aa: CASSLGWDRHNSPLHF
CDR3nt: TGTGCCAGCAGCTTAGGGTGGGACAGGCATAATTCACCCCTCCACTTT

d_gene: NA
j_gene: TRBJ2-3
abundance: NA
v_gene: TRBV9
CDR3aa: CASSVGAGTNTQYF
CDR3nt: TGTGCCAGCAGCGTAGGGGCAGGGACAAATACGCAGTATTTT

d_gene: NA
j_gene: TRBJ1-1
abundance: NA
v_gene: TRBV2
CDR3aa: CASSDPSVWGGPTEAFF
CDR3nt: TGTGCCAGCAGTGATCCTTCTGTGTGGGGGGGCCCCACTGAAGCTTTCTTT

d_gene: TRBD1
j_gene: TRBJ1-2
abundance: NA
v_gene: TRBV30
CDR3aa: CAWSGLVDRGPTNYGYTF
CDR3nt: TGTGCCTGGAGTGGACTAGTGGACAGGGGGCCCACTAACTATGGCTACACCTTC

d_gene: TRBD1
j_gene: TRBJ2-5
abundance: NA
v_gene: TRBV23-1
CDR3aa: CASSQSRDRGRGETQYF
CDR3nt: TGCGCCAGCAGTCAATCGCGGGACAGGGGAAGAGGGGAGACCCAGTACTTC

d_gene: TRBD1
j_gene: TRBJ2-1
abundance: NA
v_gene: TRBV4-1
CDR3aa: CASKRTGVDNEQFF
CDR3nt: TGCGCCAGCAAAAGGACAGGGGTAGACAATGAGCAGTTCTTC

d_gene: TRBD2
j_gene: TRBJ2-5
abundance: NA
v_gene: TRBV27
CDR3aa: CASRRLAEDGTQYF
CDR3nt: TGTGCCAGCAGAAGACTAGCGGAGGACGGGACCCAGTACTTC

d_gene: NA
j_gene: TRBJ1-2
abundance: NA
v_gene: TRBV2
CDR3aa: CASSARAQMGYTF
CDR3nt: TGTGCCAGCAGTGCCAGGGCGCAAATGGGCTACACCTTC

d_gene: NA
j_gene: TRBJ2-7
abundance: NA
v_gene: TRBV23-1
CDR3aa: CASSQVSPDKTSYEQYF
CDR3nt: TGCGCCAGCAGTCAAGTCAGCCCGGACAAAACTTCCTACGAGCAGTACTTC

d_gene: NA
j_gene: TRBJ2-2
abundance: NA
v_gene: TRBV5-1
CDR3aa: CASRRALNTGELFF
CDR3nt: TGCGCCAGCAGGCGGGCCCTGAACACCGGGGAGCTGTTTTTT

d_gene: TRBD2
j_gene: TRBJ2-5
abundance: NA
v_gene: TRBV19
CDR3aa: CASSRTSGRGGTQYF
CDR3nt: TGTGCCAGTAGTCGGACTAGCGGGAGAGGTGGGACCCAGTACTTC

d_gene: NA
j_gene: TRBJ2-3
abundance: NA
v_gene: TRBV3-1/TRBV3-2
CDR3aa: CASSFRGSSRDTQYF
CDR3nt: TGTGCCAGCAGCTTCCGGGGTTCTAGCAGGGATACGCAGTATTTT

d_gene: NA
j_gene: TRBJ1-1
abundance: few
v_gene: TRBV6-5
CDR3aa: CASIVDTEAFF
CDR3nt: TGTGCCAGCATAGTCGACACTGAAGCTTTCTTT

d_gene: NA
j_gene: TRBJ1-1
abundance: few
v_gene: TRBV3-1/TRBV3-2
CDR3aa: CASSQEGDLGQKNTEAFF
CDR3nt: TGTGCCAGCAGCCAAGAGGGGGACCTCGGACAGAAGAACACTGAAGCTTTCTTT

d_gene: NA
j_gene: TRBJ2-2
abundance: NA
v_gene: TRBV2
CDR3aa: CASRAHTGELFF
CDR3nt: TGTGCCAGCAGGGCCCACACCGGGGAGCTGTTTTTT

d_gene: NA
j_gene: TRBJ1-5
abundance: NA
v_gene: TRBV19
CDR3aa: CASSIGFINSNQPQHF
CDR3nt: TGTGCCAGTAGTATAGGTTTTATTAATAGCAATCAGCCCCAGCATTTT

d_gene: NA
j_gene: TRBJ2-7
abundance: NA
v_gene: TRBV14
CDR3aa: CASSWDTPYEQYF
CDR3nt: TGTGCCAGCAGCTGGGACACTCCCTACGAGCAGTACTTC

d_gene: TRBD1
j_gene: TRBJ2-3
abundance: NA
v_gene: TRBV30
CDR3aa: CAWSGTGDTQYF
CDR3nt: TGTGCCTGGAGCGGGACAGGAGATACGCAGTATTTT

d_gene: NA
j_gene: TRBJ2-3
abundance: few
v_gene: TRBV11-3
CDR3aa: CASSQGVYATDTQYF
CDR3nt: TGTGCCAGCAGCCAAGGAGTTTACGCCACAGATACGCAGTATTTT

d_gene: NA
j_gene: TRBJ2-6
abundance: NA
v_gene: TRBV7-9
CDR3aa: CASSSWGGAGANVLTF
CDR3nt: TGTGCCAGCAGCTCGTGGGGGGGCGCTGGGGCCAACGTCCTGACTTTC

d_gene: NA
j_gene: TRBJ2-7
abundance: few
v_gene: TRBV24-1
CDR3aa: CATSKGGSYEQYF
CDR3nt: TGTGCCACCAGCAAGGGGGGGTCCTACGAGCAGTACTTC

d_gene: TRBD1
j_gene: TRBJ2-3
abundance: NA
v_gene: TRBV14
CDR3aa: CASSHVSGGYTDTQYF
CDR3nt: TGTGCCAGCAGCCACGTTTCAGGGGGTTACACAGATACGCAGTATTTT

d_gene: NA
j_gene: TRBJ1-2
abundance: NA
v_gene: TRBV6-2/TRBV6-3
CDR3aa: CASSSGENYGYTF
CDR3nt: TGTGCCAGCAGTTCTGGGGAGAACTATGGCTACACCTTC

d_gene: TRBD1
j_gene: TRBJ2-4
abundance: NA
v_gene: TRBV5-1
CDR3aa: CASCLGVRQGRNIQYF
CDR3nt: TGCGCCAGCTGTTTAGGAGTCAGACAGGGGAGGAACATTCAGTACTTC

d_gene: NA
j_gene: TRBJ2-1
abundance: NA
v_gene: TRBV4-3
CDR3aa: CASSHDSSYNEQFF
CDR3nt: TGCGCCAGCAGCCACGACAGCTCCTACAATGAGCAGTTCTTC

d_gene: NA
j_gene: TRBJ2-7
abundance: NA
v_gene: TRBV19
CDR3aa: CASSIAGGKIYEQYF
CDR3nt: TGTGCCAGTAGTATTGCCGGGGGTAAAATCTACGAGCAGTACTTC

d_gene: NA
j_gene: TRBJ1-4
abundance: NA
v_gene: TRBV30
CDR3aa: CAWSEAPYETTNEKLFF
CDR3nt: TGTGCCTGGAGTGAAGCCCCCTACGAGACAACTAATGAAAAACTGTTTTTT

d_gene: NA
j_gene: TRBJ2-2
abundance: NA
v_gene: TRBV5-1
CDR3aa: CASSSSTGNTGELFF
CDR3nt: TGCGCCAGCAGCTCGTCCACAGGCAACACCGGGGAGCTGTTTTTT

d_gene: NA
j_gene: TRBJ1-4
abundance: NA
v_gene: TRBV6-5
CDR3aa: CASSYDQGFGEKLFF
CDR3nt: TGTGCCAGCAGTTACGATCAGGGGTTTGGTGAAAAACTGTTTTTT

d_gene: NA
j_gene: TRBJ2-5
abundance: NA
v_gene: TRBV15
CDR3aa: CATSRDPGPETQYF
CDR3nt: TGTGCCACCAGCAGAGATCCAGGTCCGGAGACCCAGTACTTC

d_gene: TRBD2
j_gene: TRBJ2-1
abundance: NA
v_gene: TRBV10-3
CDR3aa: CAISETPLAGSEQFF
CDR3nt: TGTGCCATCAGTGAGACGCCGCTAGCGGGTTCAGAGCAGTTCTTC

d_gene: NA
j_gene: TRBJ2-5
abundance: NA
v_gene: TRBV7-2
CDR3aa: CASSLGLVEETQYF
CDR3nt: TGTGCCAGCAGCTTAGGCCTAGTCGAAGAGACCCAGTACTTC

d_gene: TRBD2
j_gene: TRBJ2-1
abundance: NA
v_gene: TRBV19
CDR3aa: CASSSIAGRGNEQFF
CDR3nt: TGTGCCAGTAGTTCGATAGCGGGGAGGGGCAATGAGCAGTTCTTC

d_gene: TRBD2
j_gene: TRBJ2-3
abundance: NA
v_gene: TRBV19
CDR3aa: CASTKLAGGITDTQYF
CDR3nt: TGTGCCAGCACGAAGCTAGCGGGAGGGATAACAGATACGCAGTATTTT

d_gene: NA
j_gene: TRBJ1-1
abundance: NA
v_gene: TRBV3-1/TRBV3-2
CDR3aa: CASSQGQENTEAFF
CDR3nt: TGTGCCAGCAGCCAAGGGCAGGAGAACACTGAAGCTTTCTTT